This T cell receptor beta chain was identified during a study of blood T cell repertoires in COVID-19. The wider study: The origin of the acute and convalescent COVID-19 samples was the United States, Italy and Spain.

In the source study's methods: Amplified reference gene primers provided the basis for estimating nucleated cell counts. The table came from immunoSEQ multiplex PCR; TCRdb's copy has only in-frame clones and leaves some out. For V, J and clone size, that table is used; D and trimming come from the DNA. Of a few hundred thousand clones detected, 70% to 90% appear once; the ten largest clones hold approximately 6%. The V gene end was trimmed by 1 base and the J gene end by 6 bases; junction bases not matched to a gene: 3. The germline V gene has CDR1 SGHTA and CDR2 FQGNSA. The CDR3 loop spans 14 amino acids. Seattle patients were enrolled while actively infected and followed longitudinally.

The specimen was peripheral blood. V gene TRBV7-2 combines with J gene TRBJ2-3; 8 positions match TRBD2. This clonotype was obtained from a woman between 50 and 59 years old with COVID-19, enrolled during active disease. CDR3 sequence: CASSLVLAGDTQYF. CDR3 in DNA: TGTGCCAGCAGCTTAGTATTAGCGGGGGATACGCAGTATTTT.